The 13 T cell receptor beta chains listed next were all sequenced from one sample in a study of T cell responses to AZD1222 COVID-19 vaccine. Sequenced by immunoSEQ multiplex PCR; TCRdb stores in-frame clones only, minus some. In the table there are 110,000 to 150,000 clones, 80% to 90% of which are singletons. Sequencing was performed on peripheral blood, taken on day 0 of AZD1222 vaccination. Receptor source: an adult in good health.

This clone appeared a single time. CDR3 loop: CASSGTAYQETQYF. The CDR3 DNA reads as TGTGCCAGCAGTGGGACGGCGTACCAAGAGACCCAGTACTTC. V is TRBV27 and J is TRBJ2-5; the D gene could be TRBD1 or TRBD2 (5 bases each). Between the trimmed V and J ends, which lost 5 bases and 0 bases, there was a span of 10 bases. The CDR3 spans 14 residues. The germline V gene has CDR1 MNHEY and CDR2 SMNVEV (reference sequence).

In the case of this clone: The limits of the CDR3 on the DNA are not certain, so only TCRdb's listed CDR3 is given. This sequence joins TRBV21-1 and TRBJ2-1; the table calls TRBD2, which could not be checked here. TRBV21-1 is a listed pseudogene. The CDR3 is made up of 17 amino acids, end residues included. The CDR3 is CASSKVWAGGSYNEQFF.

The chain carries TRBV5-4 and TRBJ1-4; D may be TRBD1 (5 bases). Germline V gene data show CDR1 as SGHNT and CDR2 as YYREEE (reference sequence). V lost 5 bases and J lost 3, with 17 bases in between. The CDR3 is 16 residues long. In nucleotides, the CDR3 is TGTGCCAGCAGTCATAAGACGAGGGACCCTAATGAAAAACTGTTTTTT. It yields the protein CASSHKTRDPNEKLFF.

This clone has a handful of counts. V gene TRBV10-1 combines with J gene TRBJ2-3; D uncertain. Germline V gene sequence: CDR1 WNHNN, CDR2 SYGVQD (reference sequence). The CDR3 is made up of 11 amino acids. Between the trimmed V and J ends, which lost 9 bases and 2 bases, there was a span of 6 bases. In nucleotides, the CDR3 is TGCGCCAGTGGCCCCACAGATACGCAGTATTTT. Its protein product is CASGPTDTQYF.

The chain links TRBV6-5 to TRBJ1-1, with D uncertain. V shed 5 bases and J shed 6 bases, with 7 bases lying between them. Germline values: CDR1 MNHEY, CDR2 SVGAGI. The CDR3 loop spans 11 amino acids. In nucleotides, the CDR3 is TGTGCCAGCAGTCTTTCCCCTGAAGCTTTCTTT. Encoded protein: CASSLSPEAFF.

This clone was counted only a few times. V is TRBV11-3 and J is TRBJ2-2, with D possibly TRBD2 on 5 matching bases. The CDR3 contains 14 residues. CDR1 and CDR2 (germline): SGHNT, YENEEA. Deletions cut 5 bases from V and 5 bases from J, with 12 bases between. The CDR3 spells CASSNTGETGELFF. The DNA for the CDR3 is TGTGCCAGCAGCAACACCGGGGAGACCGGGGAGCTGTTTTTT. Looking up the rest from reference TRBV11-3 and TRBJ2-2 gives the full variable domain: EAGVVQSPRYKIIEKKQPVAFWCNPISGHNTLYWYLQNLGQGPELLIRYENEEAVDDSQLPKDRFSAERLKGVDSTLKIQPAELGDSAVYLCASSNTGETGELFFGEGSRLTVL.

The chain uses TRBV6-2 or TRBV6-3 and TRBJ1-1, with TRBD1 identical over 7 bases. This CDR3 is built from 16 residues. Germline CDR1 and CDR2: MNHEY and SVGEGT. V gave up 0 bases and J gave up 1 base; unmatched junction bases: 5. CDR3 sequence reads: CASSYSLDRTNTEAFF. The CDR3 DNA reads TGTGCCAGCAGTTACTCGTTGGACAGGACGAACACTGAAGCTTTCTTT.

The rearrangement uses TRBV7-9 and TRBJ1-5; unclear D gene. This CDR3 spans 12 amino acids. V was trimmed by 6 bases and J by 8 bases, leaving 11 bases between them. CDR1 is SEHNR, CDR2 FQNEAQ, per germline (reference sequence). The CDR3 DNA sequence: TGTGCCAGCAGTTCGAGGGAGGAGCCCCAGCATTTT. Its protein is CASSSREEPQHF.

The chain couples TRBV10-1 to TRBJ2-7; 8 bases agree with TRBD2. Germline lookup yields CDR1 WNHNN and CDR2 SYGVQD (reference sequence). V trimming: 5 bases; J trimming: 6 bases; junction bases outside the gene matches: 9. This CDR3 has 14 amino acids. The CDR3 sequence is CASSTAGDPLEQYF. In nucleotides, the CDR3 is TGCGCCAGCAGTACAGCGGGAGACCCCCTCGAGCAGTACTTC.

The chain uses TRBV11-3 and TRBJ2-1, with TRBD2 matching 15 bases. Germline V CDR1 and CDR2: SGHNT, YENEEA. V lost 0 bases, J lost 10 bases, and 7 bases stayed unmatched. The CDR3 runs to 17 residues. This chain's CDR3 is CASSLDGLAGGPREQFF. As DNA, the CDR3 is TGTGCCAGCAGCTTAGATGGACTAGCGGGAGGGCCAAGGGAGCAGTTCTTC.

The chain has TRBV27 and TRBJ1-1; D is uncertain. V lost 8 bases and J lost 7, with 11 bases in between. The CDR3 totals 11 residues. Germline CDR1 reads MNHEY; CDR2 reads SMNVEV (reference sequence). The CDR3 reads CASGVGFEAFF. The CDR3 DNA sequence: TGTGCCAGCGGGGTGGGGTTTGAAGCTTTCTTT.

The chain recombines TRBV4-2 with TRBJ1-6; D is uncertain. Trimming pared 0 bases from V and 0 bases from J, leaving 12 bases between. CDR1 and CDR2 from the germline V gene are LGHNA and YNFKEQ. This CDR3 comprises 18 residues. The CDR3 sequence is CASSQEDPRSSYNSPLHF. The CDR3 DNA reads as TGTGCCAGCAGCCAAGAGGATCCGAGGAGCTCCTATAATTCACCCCTCCACTTT.

This clone was counted once. The CDR3 region is CASSFGSPNTGELFF. In DNA, the CDR3 is TGCGCCAGCAGCTTCGGAAGTCCGAACACCGGGGAGCTGTTTTTT. The chain joins TRBV5-1 to TRBJ2-2; no definite D call. The CDR3 is 15 residues long. Germline loops: CDR1 SGHRS, CDR2 YFSETQ. The ends were cut back, 2 bases at V and 0 bases at J, with 8 bases in the middle.